This TCR beta chain was sequenced for a study of OX40 agonist ivuxolimab in advanced cancers. As for the study in general: Of the participants, more than 35% had some prior anti-PD-1, anti-PD-L1 or anti-CTLA-4 therapy, which was allowed. Study-wide points: On average, CD8+ T cells showed a greater number of expanded clones than CD4+.

The cohort excluded patients with autoimmune disease history or systemic immunosuppression. This CDR3 has 13 amino acids. The V gene's germline CDR1 is MNHEY and CDR2 SVGAGI. The V end lost 6 bases, the J end lost 5 bases, and 10 bases lay between the germline ends. A single count supports this clone. Its antigen is not identified. Generated by immunoSEQ multiplex PCR, the TCRdb table keeps only in-frame clones and is missing some. The data contain 15,000 to 20,000 clones, about four fifths of them singletons. The sequenced sample was CD4+ or CD8+ T cells sorted from blood, obtained in a trial of the OX40 agonist ivuxolimab. This rearrangement joins TRBV6-5 to TRBJ1-4, with D possibly being TRBD1 (6 bases). The TCR was taken from an adult with an advanced solid tumor such as melanoma, head and neck, liver or kidney cancer. The CDR3: CASRTGGNEKLFF. CDR3 nucleotides: TGTGCCAGCAGGACAGGCGGGAATGAAAAACTGTTTTTT.